Presented here are 16 T cell receptor beta chains from one specimen sequenced in a study of T-cell reconstitution after alpha-beta-depleted transplantation in children. Unique molecular identifiers were incorporated into the prepared TCRbeta library. TCRdb used MiXCR to reprocess the PCR reads, holding one entry per CDR3 protein. This table has approximately 490,000 distinct CDR3 sequences, around 12% appearing once. The sample was PBMCs from the stem cell graft donor, taken from the stem cell graft. Receptors were obtained from a human donor who donated a stem cell graft to a child with combined immunodeficiency.

The chain uses TRBV10-3 and TRBJ1-2; D is ambiguous. V lost 7 bases and J 6 bases, leaving 12 bases between the germline ends. Germline V CDR1 and CDR2: ENHRY, SYGVKD. The CDR3 runs to 12 residues. The CDR3 spells CAITEEGHGYTF. In nucleotides, the CDR3 is TGTGCCATCACGGAGGAAGGGCATGGCTACACCTTC.

This clonotype occurred a few times. V gene TRBV7-8 combines with J gene TRBJ2-3; the match to TRBD2 covers 13 bases. The CDR3 extends over 20 amino acids. With 0 bases clipped from V and 5 bases from J, the junction kept 14 bases outside the gene matches. The germline V gene encodes CDR1 SGHVS and CDR2 FQNEAQ. The CDR3 nucleotides read TGTGCCAGCAGCTTAGCAGCTACTAGCGGGAGGGTGTCTCGTCTAGATACGCAGTATTTT. Its protein product is CASSLAATSGRVSRLDTQYF.

The rearrangement joins TRBV4-1 to TRBJ2-2, with D hard to call. Germline-derived CDR1 and CDR2 are MGHRA and YSYEKL. The germline V and J ends were trimmed by 5 bases and 7 bases, with 20 bases remaining between them. This CDR3 is 16 amino acids long. This chain's CDR3 is CASSLGVGRTDGELFF. CDR3 sequence (DNA): TGCGCCAGCAGCTTGGGTGTGGGTCGGACGGACGGGGAGCTGTTTTTT.

This chain connects TRBV12-3 or TRBV12-4 to TRBJ2-7; D possibly corresponds to TRBD2 (5 bases). Trimming removed 7 bases from V and 6 bases from J, with 16 bases in between. The CDR3 runs to 13 residues. The CDR3 DNA reads TGTGCCAGCACCGCGGGTCATGGGCGCGAGCAGTACTTC. Amino acids: CASTAGHGREQYF.

CDR3 in amino acids: CASSFSGGRTFLEQFF. The CDR3 region has the DNA TGTGCCAGCAGTTTCAGCGGGGGAAGGACGTTCCTCGAGCAGTTCTTC. The rearrangement joins TRBV27 to TRBJ2-1; 8 bases fit TRBD2. Per the germline V gene, CDR1 is MNHEY and CDR2 is SMNVEV (reference sequence). V shed 3 bases, J shed 10 bases, and the junction held 14 bases outside the gene matches. The CDR3 consists of 16 residues.

The rearrangement joins TRBV3-1 to TRBJ2-1; D might be TRBD2 (5 bases). The V gene's germline CDR1 is LGHDT and CDR2 YNNKEL (reference sequence). With 3 bases removed from V and 5 bases from J, the gap between germline ends came to 17 bases. CDR3 length: 16 residues. Written as DNA, the CDR3 is TGTGCCAGCAGCCAGAAGCCCCCAGGAGGACACAATGAGCAGTTCTTC. Protein sequence: CASSQKPPGGHNEQFF.

This clonotype was seen repeatedly, ten times or more. The chain joins TRBV20-1 to TRBJ2-3; D ambiguous. Germline V gives CDR1 DFQATT, CDR2 SNEGSKA (reference sequence). The V end was cut by 4 bases, the J end by 0 bases, with 11 bases between. The CDR3 extends over 14 amino acids. The CDR3 loop is CSATMTGSTDTQYF. CDR3 coding DNA: TGCAGTGCTACAATGACGGGTAGCACAGATACGCAGTATTTT.

The chain recombines TRBV2 with TRBJ2-1, with unresolved D. V shed 7 bases and J shed 10 bases, with 11 bases lying between them. Looked up from germline, CDR1 is SNHLY and CDR2 is FYNNEI. The CDR3 has 11 residues. The CDR3 DNA reads as TGTGCCAGCAACTTAGCCGCCGAGCAGTTCTTC. Residues: CASNLAAEQFF.

In this sample, this clonotype turned up a few times. The V call is TRBV9, the J call TRBJ2-3; 7 bases fit TRBD2. Losses at the gene ends were 0 bases for V and 4 bases for J; bases not matched to a gene: 5. CDR3 size: 15 residues. The germline gives CDR1 SGDLS, CDR2 YYNGEE. In DNA form, the CDR3 reads TGTGCCAGCAGCGTAGTGGGAGGGGCGGCAGATACGCAGTATTTT. It yields the protein CASSVVGGAADTQYF.

V usage is TRBV4-1 and J usage is TRBJ1-1; no definite D call. Germline lookup yields CDR1 MGHRA and CDR2 YSYEKL. Trimming cost V 1 base and J 1 base, with 10 bases left between them. This CDR3 spans 15 amino acids. CDR3 in amino acids: CASSQAIVRNTEAFF. For the CDR3, the DNA is TGCGCCAGCAGCCAAGCGATAGTCCGGAACACTGAAGCTTTCTTT.

This clonotype appeared a few times. The V call is TRBV7-2, the J call TRBJ2-5, with 7 bases that match TRBD1. Looked up from germline, CDR1 is SGHTA and CDR2 is FQGNSA. CDR3 length: 13 residues. The trim removed 5 bases at V and 6 bases at J, leaving 6 bases unmatched. As DNA, the CDR3 is TGTGCCAGCAGCGCTGACAGGGTGAAGACCCAGTACTTC. Amino acid sequence: CASSADRVKTQYF.

This clonotype was picked up a small number of times. The J gene is TRBJ1-4, the V gene TRBV12-3 or TRBV12-4; 7 bases match TRBD1. The CDR3 runs 17 residues. Germline trimming cut 9 bases from V and 5 bases from J; bases unmatched to any gene: 18. CDR3 DNA: TGTGCCAGTCGTGGACAGGTGTTCGAGGGGGCAAATGAAAAACTGTTTTTT. Translated, it gives CASRGQVFEGANEKLFF.

This clonotype was seen more than once but under ten times. The chain employs TRBV20-1 and TRBJ1-5; 10 bases match TRBD1. The CDR3 sequence is 16 residues long. Looked up from germline, CDR1 is DFQATT and CDR2 is SNEGSKA (reference sequence). The CDR3 DNA is TGCAGCGGGACCGGGACAGGGGAGGTTAGCAATCAGCCCCAGCATTTT. Translating it yields CSGTGTGEVSNQPQHF.

The J gene is TRBJ2-5, the V gene TRBV12-3 or TRBV12-4; weak D call: TRBD2 (5 bases). The CDR3 is 15 amino acids. Trimming cost V 4 bases and J 5 bases, with 17 bases left between them. The CDR3 reads CASSSEKGDRETQYF. The CDR3 DNA sequence: TGTGCCAGCAGTTCGGAGAAGGGAGATAGGGAGACCCAGTACTTC.

J is TRBJ2-3 and V is TRBV15; 9 nucleotides match TRBD1. The trim removed 1 base at V and 4 bases at J, leaving 6 bases unmatched. Germline assignment: CDR1 LNHNV and CDR2 YYDKDF (reference sequence). The CDR3 has 16 amino acids. Here the CDR3 reads CATSRVAGQGPDTQYF. In DNA, the CDR3 is TGTGCCACCAGCAGAGTGGCCGGACAGGGGCCAGATACGCAGTATTTT.

This rearrangement joins TRBV30 to TRBJ2-3; no reliable D call. This CDR3 is 13 amino acids long. V was clipped by 4 bases and J by 0 bases, with 8 bases between them. The germline V gene has CDR1 GTSNPN and CDR2 SVGIG (reference sequence). The CDR3 sequence is CAWNTDSTDTQYF. CDR3 DNA: TGTGCCTGGAATACGGATAGCACAGATACGCAGTATTTT.